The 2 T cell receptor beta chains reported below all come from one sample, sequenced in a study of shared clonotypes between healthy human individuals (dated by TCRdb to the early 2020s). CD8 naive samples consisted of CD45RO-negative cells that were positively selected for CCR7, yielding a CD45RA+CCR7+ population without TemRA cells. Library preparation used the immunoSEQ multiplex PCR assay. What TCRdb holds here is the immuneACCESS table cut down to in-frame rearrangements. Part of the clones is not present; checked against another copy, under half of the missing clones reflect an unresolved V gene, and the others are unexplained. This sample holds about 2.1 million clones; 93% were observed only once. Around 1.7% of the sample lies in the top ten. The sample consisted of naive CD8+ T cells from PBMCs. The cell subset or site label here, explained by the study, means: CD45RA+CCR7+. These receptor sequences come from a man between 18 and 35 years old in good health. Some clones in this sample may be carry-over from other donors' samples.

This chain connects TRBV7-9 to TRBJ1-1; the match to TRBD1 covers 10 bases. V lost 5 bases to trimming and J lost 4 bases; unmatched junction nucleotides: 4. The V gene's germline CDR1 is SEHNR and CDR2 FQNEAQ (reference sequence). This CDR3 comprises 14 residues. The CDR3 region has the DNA TGTGCCAGCAGCCCGGGACAGGGGAGCACTGAAGCTTTCTTT. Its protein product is CASSPGQGSTEAFF. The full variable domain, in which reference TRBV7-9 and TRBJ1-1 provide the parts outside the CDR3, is DTGVSQNPRHKITKRGQNVTFRCDPISEHNRLYWYRQTLGQGPEFLTYFQNEAQLEKSRLLSDRFSAERPKGSFSTLEIQRTEQGDSAMYLCASSPGQGSTEAFFGQGTRLTVV.

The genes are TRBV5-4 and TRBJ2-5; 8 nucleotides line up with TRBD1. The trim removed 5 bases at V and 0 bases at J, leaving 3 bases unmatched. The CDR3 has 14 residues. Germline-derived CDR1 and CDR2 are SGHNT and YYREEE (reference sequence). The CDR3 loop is CASRRGQDQETQYF. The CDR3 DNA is TGTGCCAGCAGAAGGGGACAGGACCAAGAGACCCAGTACTTC. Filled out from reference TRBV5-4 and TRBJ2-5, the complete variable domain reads ETGVTQSPTHLIKTRGQQVTLRCSSQSGHNTVSWYQQALGQGPQFIFQYYREEENGRGNFPPRFSGLQFPNYSSELNVNALELDDSALYLCASRRGQDQETQYFGPGTRLLVL.